A selection of T cell receptor beta chains follows, all from one sample in a study of blood T cell repertoires in COVID-19. Sequencing was performed with immunoSEQ multiplex PCR; in TCRdb, only in-frame clones are kept and a portion is missing. The repertoire holds a few hundred thousand clones, with 87% as singletons. Source material: peripheral blood. Every receptor here comes from a woman between 18 and 29 years old who had recovered from COVID-19. The CDR3 runs from the conserved cysteine through the conserved F or W. A D gene is named only where the DNA matches it firmly. Only some rows state a clone size, as once, few, many or a class for expanded clones.

TRBJ2-7 | NA | TRBD1 | TRBV30 | CAWSVGTGGYEQYF | TGTGCCTGGAGTGTCGGGACAGGGGGCTACGAGCAGTACTTC
TRBJ1-5 | NA | NA | TRBV7-2 | CAKVGVPLGHQHF | TGTGCCAAGGTAGGAGTCCCCTTAGGACACCAGCATTTT
TRBJ1-6 | NA | TRBD1 | TRBV9 | CASSASWGQGDSPLHF | TGTGCCAGCAGCGCCTCGTGGGGACAGGGGGATTCACCCCTCCACTTT
TRBJ2-1 | NA | NA | TRBV6-2/TRBV6-3 | CASSYAGEQFF | TGTGCCAGCAGTTACGCGGGTGAGCAGTTCTTC
TRBJ2-5 | NA | TRBD1 | TRBV29-1 | CSVYRQGRETQYF | TGCAGCGTTTATCGACAGGGAAGAGAGACCCAGTACTTC
TRBJ1-2 | once | NA | TRBV6-1 | CASRESPARVIYGYTF | TGTGCCAGCAGAGAATCCCCCGCCAGGGTGATTTATGGCTACACCTTC
TRBJ2-7 | NA | TRBD2 | TRBV7-8 | CASSLWGLAETYEQYF | TGTGCCAGCAGCTTATGGGGACTAGCGGAGACCTACGAGCAGTACTTC
TRBJ2-1 | NA | TRBD2 | TRBV11-3 | CASSLAMQREGGYNEQFF | TGTGCCAGCAGCTTAGCTATGCAAAGGGAGGGTGGGTACAATGAGCAGTTCTTC
TRBJ2-7 | NA | NA | TRBV30 | CAWDNTVYEQYF | TGTGCCTGGGACAATACCGTCTACGAGCAGTACTTC
TRBJ1-2 | few | NA | TRBV28 | CASSLPRGAYGYTF | TGTGCCAGCAGTTTACCTCGGGGGGCCTATGGCTACACCTTC
TRBJ2-7 | NA | TRBD2 | TRBV10-3 | CAISELAGGYEQYF | TGTGCCATCAGTGAACTAGCGGGAGGGTACGAGCAGTACTTC
TRBJ1-2 | NA | TRBD1 | TRBV6-2/TRBV6-3 | CASSPPLGTVNYGYTF | TGTGCCAGCAGTCCACCCCTCGGGACAGTCAACTATGGCTACACCTTC
TRBJ2-1 | few | TRBD2 | TRBV2 | CASRLAGVYNEQFF | TGTGCCAGCCGACTAGCGGGAGTGTACAATGAGCAGTTCTTC
TRBJ2-7 | NA | TRBD2 | TRBV11-2 | CASSLGASGPGYEQYF | TGTGCCAGCAGCTTAGGGGCTAGCGGGCCGGGCTACGAGCAGTACTTC
TRBJ2-7 | few | TRBD2 | TRBV28 | CASSSTGLAGGYEQYF | TGTGCCAGCAGTTCCACGGGGCTAGCGGGAGGTTACGAGCAGTACTTC
TRBJ1-2 | NA | NA | TRBV19 | CASQSRDSNYGYTF | TGTGCCAGCCAATCCAGGGACTCCAACTATGGCTACACCTTC
TRBJ1-2 | NA | TRBD1 | TRBV27 | CASRPGDRVDGYTF | TGTGCCAGCAGGCCCGGGGACAGGGTGGATGGCTACACCTTC
TRBJ2-6 | NA | TRBD2 | TRBV7-2 | CASSLVAGGSSGANVLTF | TGTGCCAGCAGCTTAGTAGCGGGGGGTAGCTCTGGGGCCAACGTCCTGACTTTC
TRBJ2-7 | NA | NA | TRBV19 | CASSILPGLQYEQYF | TGTGCCAGTAGTATACTCCCCGGACTCCAATACGAGCAGTACTTC
TRBJ2-2 | NA | NA | TRBV7-3 | CASSLDSPRLVGGGELFF | TGTGCCAGCAGCTTAGATTCTCCCCGACTAGTCGGTGGCGGGGAGCTGTTTTTT